The following is a TCR beta chain sequence with its context. What it binds is not known. PCR employed 60 Vbeta and 13 Jbeta primers. TCRdb keeps only in-frame clones here, not all; method: immunoSEQ multiplex PCR. The sample lists around 100,000 clones, under 90% occurring once. The data belong to a study of cytomegalovirus exposure and HLA in healthy donors. Study outcomes and limitations: Most TCR beta V segments were productive about 90% or about 30% of the time in an earlier analysis. In vitro work confirmed that a few CMV-associated chains recognize CMV antigens. Later analysis revealed greater clonal expansion in HLA-associated TCR beta chains than in equally common others.

Per the germline V gene, CDR1 is MNHEY and CDR2 is SVGAGI. The CDR3 loop spans 15 amino acids. The J segment lost 8 bases and the V segment lost 6 bases, leaving 12 bases of the junction unmatched. Sequenced: PBMCs. The sequence derives from a woman aged 18-30 years in good health and CMV-seronegative. The V gene is TRBV6-5, the J gene TRBJ2-2; 7 bases are a match to TRBD1. The CDR3 loop is CASRQGQQESGELFF. CDR3 bases: TGTGCCAGCAGACAGGGACAGCAAGAGTCAGGGGAGCTGTTTTTT.